Following are 31 T cell receptor beta chains from one sample sequenced in a study of T cell responses to AZD1222 COVID-19 vaccine. The assay was immunoSEQ multiplex PCR, and TCRdb's table has in-frame clones only and misses some. The sample lists about 120,000 clones, under 90% occurring once. This specimen consisted of peripheral blood, obtained on day 0 of AZD1222 vaccination. The receptors derive from an adult in good health.

The gene calls are TRBV5-4 and TRBJ2-7; the match to TRBD1 covers 9 bases. CDR1 and CDR2 from the germline V gene are SGHNT and YYREEE (reference sequence). The CDR3 covers 15 residues. The J segment lost 0 bases and the V segment lost 7 bases, leaving 8 bases of the junction unmatched. CDR3 region: CASLSKTGGSYEQYF. The DNA of the CDR3 is TGTGCCAGCCTGAGCAAGACAGGGGGCTCCTACGAGCAGTACTTC.

The chain links TRBV6-5 to TRBJ1-4, with 7 bases that match TRBD1. CDR3 length: 15 residues. With V trimmed by 0 bases and J by 2 bases, 0 bases remained unmatched. Per germline, CDR1 MNHEY and CDR2 SVGAGI. The CDR3 protein is CASSYSTGTNEKLFF. The CDR3 DNA follows: TGTGCCAGCAGTTACTCGACAGGGACTAATGAAAAACTGTTTTTT.

The chain has TRBV2 and TRBJ2-7; TRBD1 matches 8 bases. The V gene's germline CDR1 is SNHLY and CDR2 FYNNEI. This CDR3 has 13 residues. Trimming took 7 bases from V and 0 from J; bases not matched to a gene: 2. CDR3 protein: CASKTGVSYEQYF. The CDR3, as DNA: TGTGCCAGCAAGACAGGGGTCTCCTACGAGCAGTACTTC.

The J gene is TRBJ1-1, the V gene TRBV7-9; 7 bases agree with TRBD1. J gave up 8 bases and V 1 base, and 4 bases lay outside the gene matches. This CDR3 has 13 amino acids. Per the germline V gene, CDR1 is SEHNR and CDR2 is FQNEAQ (reference sequence). The CDR3 reads CASSLGGQSEAFF. CDR3 DNA sequence: TGTGCCAGCAGCTTAGGGGGACAGTCGGAAGCTTTCTTT.

V is TRBV11-2 and J is TRBJ2-5; 7 nucleotides match TRBD1. Germline assignment: CDR1 SGHAT and CDR2 FQNNGV. This CDR3 region has 13 residues. V lost 6 bases, J lost 5 bases, and 6 bases stayed unmatched. DNA of the CDR3: TGTGCCAGCAGGAAGGGGGCCGGGGAGACCCAGTACTTC. Protein product: CASRKGAGETQYF.

The rearrangement uses TRBV11-2 and TRBJ2-1; 16 bases fit TRBD2. Germline CDR1 and CDR2: SGHAT and FQNNGV. The CDR3 sequence is 20 residues long. The trim removed 0 bases at V and 0 bases at J, leaving 5 bases unmatched. This CDR3 is CASSLDRGLAGGSSYNEQFF. The CDR3 DNA sequence: TGTGCCAGCAGCTTAGATCGGGGACTAGCGGGAGGGAGCTCCTACAATGAGCAGTTCTTC.

The chain carries TRBV9 and TRBJ1-1; D is uncertain. Germline assignment: CDR1 SGDLS and CDR2 YYNGEE. Deletions cut 0 bases from V and 0 bases from J, with 12 bases between. The CDR3 contains 16 residues. The CDR3 bases are TGTGCCAGCAGCGTAGGAACGGGCACCATGAACACTGAAGCTTTCTTT. It encodes CASSVGTGTMNTEAFF.

J is TRBJ1-2 and V is TRBV27, with 11 bases that match TRBD1. The CDR3 contains 14 residues. From germline, CDR1 is MNHEY and CDR2 SMNVEV (reference sequence). The V and J ends lost 8 bases and 8 bases, in that order; junction bases with no gene match: 10. The CDR3, as DNA: TGTGCCAGCGGGACAGGGGGACTAGTAGGGGGCTACACCTTC. This sequence encodes CASGTGGLVGGYTF.

This clone was picked up a small number of times. J is TRBJ1-2 and V is TRBV28; D might be TRBD1 (5 bases). Per the germline V gene, CDR1 is MDHEN and CDR2 is SYDVKM. The CDR3 spans 14 residues. V was clipped by 6 bases and J by 2 bases, with 13 bases between them. In nucleotides, the CDR3 is TGTGCCAGCAGGTCGGGCGGGGGAAACTATGGCTACACCTTC. Encoded protein: CASRSGGGNYGYTF.

This chain links TRBV5-1 with TRBJ2-5, with D tentatively TRBD1 (6 bases). Germline loops: CDR1 SGHRS, CDR2 YFSETQ. V gave up 4 bases and J gave up 3 bases, with 16 bases separating them. The CDR3 loop spans 15 amino acids. The DNA for the CDR3 is TGCGCCAGCAGCCCGATGACAGGAGGAGAAGAGACCCAGTACTTC. Its translation: CASSPMTGGEETQYF.

The V call is TRBV4-2, the J call TRBJ2-5, with 14 bases aligning to TRBD2. Germline CDR1 reads LGHNA; CDR2 reads YNFKEQ. The V segment lost 5 bases and the J segment 5 bases; nucleotides outside the gene matches: 7. This CDR3 contains 16 residues. The CDR3 protein is CASSTSRTSGRETQYF. CDR3 in DNA: TGTGCCAGCAGCACCTCCCGGACTAGCGGGAGGGAGACCCAGTACTTC.

This clone showed up many times. The CDR3 here is CASREQGAAGEKLFF. The CDR3 DNA follows: TGTGCCAGCAGGGAGCAGGGGGCAGCAGGTGAAAAACTGTTTTTT. The chain uses TRBV6-5 and TRBJ1-4, with 8 bases identical to TRBD1. The length of the CDR3 is 15 residues. The V and J ends lost 6 bases and 7 bases, in that order; junction bases with no gene match: 10. The germline CDR1 and CDR2 sequences are MNHEY and SVGAGI.

The chain uses TRBV18 and TRBJ2-7; 12 nucleotides align to TRBD2. The CDR3 is made up of 15 amino acids. V dropped 3 bases and J dropped 6; count of bases not matched to a gene: 6. CDR1 KGHSH and CDR2 LQKENI come from the germline V gene. As DNA, the CDR3 is TGTGCCAGCTCACCGACTAGCGGGAGAGGGGCCGAGCAGTACTTC. It translates to CASSPTSGRGAEQYF.

The genes are TRBV28 and TRBJ2-7, with D maybe TRBD2 (5 bases). V was clipped by 3 bases and J by 0 bases, with 12 bases between them. The germline gives CDR1 MDHEN, CDR2 SYDVKM. The CDR3 has 15 amino acids. CDR3 region: CASSFPPAGSYEQYF. CDR3 DNA sequence: TGTGCCAGCAGTTTCCCCCCGGCGGGCTCCTACGAGCAGTACTTC.

This CDR3 is CASSTRQGSEKLFF. The CDR3 DNA follows: TGTGCCAGCAGTACACGACAAGGGAGTGAAAAACTGTTTTTT. The chain carries TRBV2 and TRBJ1-4; D call uncertain. Germline V gene sequence: CDR1 SNHLY, CDR2 FYNNEI. With 5 bases removed from V and 7 bases from J, the gap between germline ends came to 14 bases. The CDR3 extends over 14 amino acids.

The V gene is TRBV6-5, the J gene TRBJ1-2; D is unresolved. The CDR3 extends over 13 amino acids. Trimming left V 2 bases short and J 1 base short, with 5 bases between. Germline values: CDR1 MNHEY, CDR2 SVGAGI. This chain's CDR3 is CASSYGDNYGYTF. DNA of the CDR3: TGTGCCAGCAGTTACGGTGATAACTATGGCTACACCTTC.

In this sample, this clone turned up once. V gene TRBV18 combines with J gene TRBJ2-7; D may be TRBD2 (6 bases). CDR3 size: 14 residues. Germline-derived CDR1 and CDR2 are KGHSH and LQKENI. V was clipped by 6 bases and J by 3 bases, with 15 bases between them. The CDR3 region has the DNA TGTGCCAGCTCGGAAAGGGACTCCTTCTACGAGCAGTACTTC. Its protein is CASSERDSFYEQYF.

The J gene is TRBJ2-3, the V gene TRBV2; D gene uncertain. The CDR3 contains 11 residues. Germline CDR1 SNHLY, CDR2 FYNNEI. V gave up 7 bases and J gave up 2 bases, with 4 bases separating them. This chain's CDR3 is CASTLTDTQYF. For the CDR3, the DNA is TGTGCCAGCACCCTCACAGATACGCAGTATTTT.

V gene TRBV27 combines with J gene TRBJ1-1; weak D call: TRBD1 (5 bases). The V gene lost 1 base and the J gene lost 5 bases, with 11 bases spanning the gap. Germline CDR1 and CDR2: MNHEY and SMNVEV (reference sequence). This CDR3 has 14 amino acids. Written as DNA, the CDR3 is TGTGCCAGCAGTTTATGGACCGGGGGGACTGAAGCTTTCTTT. Translation: CASSLWTGGTEAFF.

The chain is built from TRBV19 and TRBJ2-1, with 7 bases fitting TRBD2. V shed 7 bases, J shed 9 bases, and the junction held 12 bases outside the gene matches. This CDR3 region has 14 residues. The V gene's germline CDR1 is LNHDA and CDR2 SQIVND (reference sequence). In DNA form, the CDR3 reads TGTGCCAGTAACCCGGGAGGCCGGGGTGGTGAGCAGTTCTTC. This gives the protein CASNPGGRGGEQFF.

This chain links TRBV5-4 with TRBJ2-7; 9 positions agree with TRBD2. Germline V gives CDR1 SGHNT, CDR2 YYREEE (reference sequence). The CDR3 runs to 15 residues. With 4 bases clipped from V and 6 bases from J, the junction kept 11 bases outside the gene matches. As DNA, the CDR3 is TGTGCCAGCAGCGCGGGGGGTCTAGCGGGACTCGAGCAGTACTTC. It encodes CASSAGGLAGLEQYF. The complete variable domain, with remaining parts taken from reference TRBV5-4 and TRBJ2-7, reads ETGVTQSPTHLIKTRGQQVTLRCSSQSGHNTVSWYQQALGQGPQFIFQYYREEENGRGNFPPRFSGLQFPNYSSELNVNALELDDSALYLCASSAGGLAGLEQYFGPGTRLTVT.

The rearrangement joins TRBV11-1 to TRBJ2-2; the D gene could be TRBD1 or TRBD2 (5 bases each). Trimming removed 11 bases from V and 2 bases from J, with 15 bases in between. Germline loops: CDR1 SGHAT, CDR2 FQDESV (reference sequence). The CDR3 is 14 residues long. CDR3 loop: CAGKDGTNTGELFF. The CDR3 DNA is TGTGCCGGCAAAGACGGGACCAACACCGGGGAGCTGTTTTTT.

The chain uses TRBV3-1 (or the pseudogene TRBV3-2) and TRBJ2-3; TRBD1 matches 8 bases. Germline V gives CDR1 LGHDT, CDR2 YNNKEL (reference sequence). The CDR3 is 17 residues long. V gave up 0 bases and J gave up 3 bases; unmatched junction bases: 8. CDR3 in amino acids: CASSQEWDRMGTDTQYF. CDR3 coding DNA: TGTGCCAGCAGCCAAGAATGGGACAGGATGGGAACAGATACGCAGTATTTT.

The V gene is TRBV28, the J gene TRBJ2-3; TRBD2 aligns across 9 bases. With 6 bases clipped from V and 2 bases from J, the junction kept 15 bases outside the gene matches. Germline V gene sequence: CDR1 MDHEN, CDR2 SYDVKM. CDR3 length: 18 amino acids. The CDR3 DNA reads TGTGCCAGCAGGAGGTTGCCGGAGCGGGAGGCTAACACAGATACGCAGTATTTT. It translates to CASRRLPEREANTDTQYF.

V gene TRBV7-2 combines with J gene TRBJ2-7; perhaps TRBD2 as D (6 bases). Germline V gives CDR1 SGHTA, CDR2 FQGNSA. The CDR3 is 14 residues long. Trimming left V 5 bases short and J 6 bases short, with 17 bases between. For the CDR3, the DNA is TGTGCCAGCAGCGGGGTACTAGCCCATGTCGAGCAGTACTTC. It yields the protein CASSGVLAHVEQYF. Full variable domain (missing parts from reference TRBV7-2 and TRBJ2-7): GAGVSQSPSNKVTEKGKDVELRCDPISGHTALYWYRQSLGQGLEFLIYFQGNSAPDKSGLPSDRFSAERTGGSVSTLTIQRTQQEDSAVYLCASSGVLAHVEQYFGPGTRLTVT.

The chain is built from TRBV7-3 and TRBJ2-3, with 7 bases fitting TRBD1. The CDR3 has 19 amino acids. The germline gives CDR1 SGHTA, CDR2 FQGTGA. With V trimmed by 1 base and J by 5 bases, 18 bases remained unmatched. CDR3 in DNA: TGTGCCAGCAGCTTAAAGAGGACCCAACAGGGGCGCTCTGGAGATACGCAGTATTTT. Amino acids: CASSLKRTQQGRSGDTQYF.

J is TRBJ2-1 and V is TRBV27; 8 bases map to TRBD1. The germline CDR1 and CDR2 sequences are MNHEY and SMNVEV (reference sequence). The CDR3 is 18 residues long. The V gene end was trimmed by 1 base and the J gene end by 6 bases; junction bases not matched to a gene: 14. CDR3 region: CASSLYGTGSSGSNEQFF. The CDR3 region has the DNA TGTGCCAGCAGTTTATACGGGACAGGATCTTCAGGTTCCAATGAGCAGTTCTTC.

The J gene is TRBJ2-4, the V gene TRBV28, with D perhaps matching TRBD1 or TRBD2 (5 bases each). This CDR3 spans 17 amino acids. The V and J ends lost 2 bases and 3 bases respectively, with 17 bases between them. Germline CDR1 MDHEN, CDR2 SYDVKM. The CDR3 sequence is CASSLGPGQLIKNIQYF. The CDR3 nucleotides read TGTGCCAGCAGTTTAGGACCGGGGCAGCTAATCAAAAACATTCAGTACTTC. Looking up the rest from reference TRBV28 and TRBJ2-4 gives the full variable domain: DVKVTQSSRYLVKRTGEKVFLECVQDMDHENMFWYRQDPGLGLRLIYFSYDVKMKEKGDIPEGYSVSREKKERFSLILESASTNQTSMYLCASSLGPGQLIKNIQYFGAGTRLSVL.

The chain recombines TRBV2 with TRBJ2-3, with a tentative D call TRBD1 (5 bases). The V end lost 2 bases, the J end lost 1 base, and 10 bases lay between the germline ends. This CDR3 region has 15 residues. The germline V gene has CDR1 SNHLY and CDR2 FYNNEI. The CDR3 is CASSELVRGTDTQYF. CDR3 in DNA: TGTGCCAGCAGTGAATTGGTCAGGGGCACAGATACGCAGTATTTT. The entire variable domain, with the rest obtained from reference TRBV2 and TRBJ2-3, is as follows: EPEVTQTPSHQVTQMGQEVILRCVPISNHLYFYWYRQILGQKVEFLVSFYNNEISEKSEIFDDQFSVERPDGSNFTLKIRSTKLEDSAMYFCASSELVRGTDTQYFGPGTRLTVL.

The chain joins TRBV5-5 to TRBJ2-4; TRBD1 aligns across 7 bases. The junction had 8 bases not matched to a gene; V was cut back by 0 bases and J by 8 bases. This CDR3 has 15 amino acids. Germline CDR1 SGHKS, CDR2 YYEKEE (reference sequence). This CDR3 reads CASSLVPGGVYIQYF. Here the CDR3 DNA reads TGTGCCAGCAGCTTGGTGCCAGGGGGAGTTTACATTCAGTACTTC.

The rearrangement joins TRBV7-6 to TRBJ2-1; 12 positions match TRBD2. The germline V gene has CDR1 SGHVS and CDR2 FNYEAQ. After removal of 2 bases from V and 8 bases from J, the junction contained 4 bases not matched to a gene. The CDR3 totals 15 residues. DNA of the CDR3: TGTGCCAGCAGCTTATTTGCTAGCGGGGGGGATGAGCAGTTCTTC. It yields the protein CASSLFASGGDEQFF.